This T cell receptor (beta chain) was retrieved from a study of CD8+CD57+ T cells in acquired aplastic anemia (dated by TCRdb to 2016 to 2019). For the study in its entirety: On average, sorted CD4+ and CD8+ cells yielded roughly 3.4 ug of extracted DNA, with a range of roughly 0.18 to 30 ug. A CD8+CD57+ expansion meant a frequency higher than the mean frequency seen in healthy subjects.

Genomic DNA was used as template for profiling of TCR beta VDJ combinations and CDR3 sequences. TCR repertoire sequencing was run on an Illumina HiSeq 2000. The authors' analysis ran thus. Repertoire assessment relied on Simpson's diversity index, CDR3 size and DJ length profiles, and TRBV/TRBJ rearrangement plots. The most abundant DNA sequence in the deep sequencing data was taken as the immunodominant clone. CDR3 amino acid sequences were screened for sharing across subjects and were compared with published repertoires and the VDJdb database. TCRdb itself trimmed the public reads at Q25 with fastp, ran MiXCR and retained productive beta chains. Every entry covers one CDR3 protein and lists the most common genes and DNA from its rows. These V and J calls originate from TCRdb's pipeline instead of the authors' own analysis. The sample yields approximately 150,000 distinct CDR3 sequences; around half were counted once. 2.5% to 4% of the sample goes to the ten largest clones.

Flow cytometry had shown CD8+CD57+ cell expansion in the patients selected for sequencing. Every patient had severe acquired aplastic anemia, diagnosed using the International Study of Aplastic Anemia and Agranulocytosis and Camitta criteria. No patient had received any therapy when blood was sampled. In the study, sorted CD4+ and CD8+ blood T cells from patients with severe aplastic anemia and from healthy subjects underwent deep sequencing of TCR repertoires. In the USA, patient enrollment took place under clinicaltrials.gov protocols 00001620, 01623167, 00001397, 00071045, 00081523 and 00961064. Ficoll-Paque density gradient centrifugation was used to isolate peripheral blood mononuclear cells. Before DNA extraction, CD4+ and CD8+ T cells were sorted by FACS or by magnetic beads. Worth noting for this clonotype: The antigen it recognizes is unknown. Qualities for individual bases were not recorded, and no much larger clone is one base off.

The germline V gene specifies SNHLY as CDR1 and FYNNEI as CDR2. The CDR3, cysteine through phenylalanine, is 12 amino acids long. CDR3 DNA only is kept here, 36 bases in frame from base 1. At the junction V is shortened by 6 bases and J by 5 bases, with 10 bases in between. The research as a whole found: Around 28 CD8+ CDR3 sequences were found to be shared between patients and controls, but these sequences appeared to be highly expressed in patients and within the immunodominant clones of the patients. CD8+ Simpson's diversity did not differ significantly between patients and healthy controls (P=0.060).

Sequenced input: sorted CD4+, CD8+, or CD8+CD57+ T cells (not recorded which) from PBMCs. Recombination linked TRBV2 to TRBJ2-5, with TRBD2 as a weak D call on 5 bases. The source of this sequence is a human donor with aplastic anemia. The DNA sequence is as follows: TGTGCCAGCAGCCTAGCCGTGGAGACCCAGTACTTC. Its translation is CASSLAVETQYF.